Listed below are T cell receptor beta chains from one sample, sequenced in a study of CD8 T cells in ankylosing spondylitis. TCRdb called the 5' RACE reads again in MiXCR, with one record for every CDR3 protein. The repertoire holds some 130,000 distinct CDR3 sequences, with 10% to 12% as singletons. Input material: blood, either unsorted or a sorted T cell fraction (not recorded which). These receptors were obtained from a female donor with ankylosing spondylitis or in good health (not recorded which). Each CDR3 is given with its conserved first and last residue. D genes are given only for firm matches. Clone size is not always given. Where it is, it says once, few, many or a class for expanded clones.

D | J | V | size | DNA | CDR3
. | TRBJ2-1 | TRBV20-1 | many | TGCAGTGCTAGATTTAGCGGCCCTTTTTTAAAGCAGTTCTTC | CSARFSGPFLKQFF
TRBD2 | TRBJ2-2 | TRBV11-2 | many | TGTGCCAGCAGCTTAGATGTGGGGACTAGGGCCGGGGAGCTGTTTTTT | CASSLDVGTRAGELFF
. | TRBJ2-1 | TRBV29-1 | many | TGCAGCGTTGAAGAGGGTTGGGCAGTCAATGAGCAGTTCTTC | CSVEEGWAVNEQFF
. | TRBJ1-5 | TRBV12-3/TRBV12-4 | many | TGTGCCAGCAGTTTAAGGAGGGCAGGGGTTCAGCCCCAGCATTTT | CASSLRRAGVQPQHF
TRBD1 | TRBJ2-4 | TRBV12-3/TRBV12-4 | . | TGTGCCAGCAGTTTCACAGGGGTGAACATTCAGTACTTC | CASSFTGVNIQYF
. | TRBJ2-5 | TRBV3-1 | many | TGTGCCAGCAGCCAAGATTGGGGGGAGACCCAGTACTTC | CASSQDWGETQYF
TRBD1 | TRBJ2-1 | TRBV6-5 | many | TGTGCCAGCAGTTACTCGGGACAGGGTCAGTTCTTC | CASSYSGQGQFF
TRBD1 | TRBJ2-4 | TRBV5-6 | many | TGTGCCAGCAGCTCACGGACAGGCAACTCAAACATTCAGTACTTC | CASSSRTGNSNIQYF
. | TRBJ2-3 | TRBV20-1 | many | TGCAGTGCTAAACTCCCATCAACAGATACGCAGTATTTT | CSAKLPSTDTQYF
. | TRBJ2-3 | TRBV18 | few | TGTGCCAGCTCACCACCCGGGTCCCCCGGGGATACGCAGTATTTT | CASSPPGSPGDTQYF
TRBD2 | TRBJ2-5 | TRBV9 | few | TGTGCCAGCAGCGTAAGCGGGGGGGCAGAGACCCAGTACTTC | CASSVSGGAETQYF
. | TRBJ1-5 | TRBV12-2 | . | TGTGCAAGTCGCTCCTTAGTTGGGACAGCTCAAAATCAGCCCCAGCATTTT | CASRSLVGTAQNQPQHF
TRBD1 | TRBJ2-4 | TRBV7-3 | many | TGTGCCAGCACGGAAGGGGGACAGGGCGTCAAAAACATTCAGTACTTC | CASTEGGQGVKNIQYF
TRBD2 | TRBJ2-1 | TRBV5-1 | . | TGCGCCAGCAGGCGGGGGGGGCCGGGCGAGCAGTTCTTC | CASRRGGPGEQFF
. | TRBJ1-5 | TRBV20-1 | medium-sized | TGCAGTGCTGGGGAGCCCCAGCATTTT | CSAGEPQHF
. | TRBJ1-1 | TRBV14 | many | TGTGCCAGCAGCCAATCCTCGGGCCTTGAAGCTTTCTTT | CASSQSSGLEAFF
. | TRBJ2-2 | TRBV7-9 | many | TGTGCCAGCAGCTTAGACGTGAACGCCGGGGAGCTGTTTTTT | CASSLDVNAGELFF
TRBD2 | TRBJ2-3 | TRBV28 | many | TGTGCCAGCAGTGCCGAACTAGCGGGAGTTTCAGATACGCAGTATTTT | CASSAELAGVSDTQYF
. | TRBJ1-1 | TRBV5-1 | many | TGCGCCAGCAGGTCGGACAGAAACACTGAAGCTTTCTTT | CASRSDRNTEAFF
. | TRBJ1-1 | TRBV3-1 | many | TGTGCCAGCAGCCCATGGGACAAGGGGGAAGCTTTCTTT | CASSPWDKGEAFF
TRBD1 | TRBJ1-1 | TRBV2 | many | TGTGCCAGCAGTGAAGAGCCTGACAGGGGCGCCACTGAAGCTTTCTTT | CASSEEPDRGATEAFF